This T cell receptor (beta chain) was sequenced during a study of monozygotic twins with inflammatory bowel disease. This CDR3 comprises 13 residues. CDR1 ENHRY and CDR2 SYGVKD come from the germline V gene. From its re-call of the 5' RACE reads, TCRdb lists each CDR3 protein once, without DNA. The sample totals over 120,000 distinct CDR3 sequences; its top ten clones hold roughly 1.2%. The chain couples TRBV10-3 to TRBJ1-4; absent DNA, TCRdb's TRBD1 call cannot be checked. Sequencing used blood. This TCR derives from a human donor with ulcerative colitis or Crohn's disease, or a healthy co-twin of an affected twin (not recorded which). The CDR3 sequence is CATTTGAYEKLFF.